Listed below are T cell receptor beta chains from one sample, sequenced in a study of vaccination effects on CD4 cells after COVID-19. Their antigen targets remain unknown. The method was immunoSEQ multiplex PCR; TCRdb's version includes in-frame clones alone and lacks a portion of them. The repertoire holds about 41,000 clones, with 77% as singletons. Sequencing was performed on CD4+ T cells from PBMCs cultured with HCoV-NL63 spike peptides, taken before COVID-19 vaccination. All receptors derive from a human donor who received a COVID-19 vaccine. CDR3s include the opening cysteine and the closing phenylalanine or tryptophan. The D gene is left open where the match is weak. A clone size is listed for some rows: how often the clone was seen (once, few, many), or a class if it is expanded.

v_gene	abundance	j_gene	d_gene	CDR3aa	CDR3nt
TRBV6-1	-	TRBJ1-2	TRBD1	CASSFQQGGNYGYTF	TGTGCCAGCAGTTTCCAACAGGGGGGAAACTATGGCTACACCTTC
TRBV6-5	-	TRBJ1-2	-	CASSRQESNYGYTF	TGTGCCAGCAGTCGACAGGAGTCTAACTATGGCTACACCTTC
TRBV6-5	-	TRBJ1-1	-	CASKNGLNTEAFF	TGTGCCAGCAAGAACGGATTGAACACTGAAGCTTTCTTT
TRBV6-1	-	TRBJ1-1	-	CASSEREFTEAFF	TGTGCCAGCAGTGAAAGGGAGTTCACTGAAGCTTTCTTT
TRBV5-6	-	TRBJ2-3	-	CASSPGPSTDTQYF	TGTGCCAGCAGCCCGGGACCGAGCACAGATACGCAGTATTTT
TRBV30	-	TRBJ1-4	TRBD1	CAWSAGGAREKLFF	TGTGCCTGGAGTGCAGGGGGGGCGAGGGAAAAACTGTTTTTT
TRBV4-3	few	TRBJ1-2	-	CASSQDAKGYGYTF	TGCGCCAGCAGCCAAGATGCCAAGGGCTATGGCTACACCTTC
TRBV10-3	-	TRBJ2-1	TRBD2	CAISGLAGDEQFF	TGTGCCATCAGTGGACTAGCGGGGGATGAGCAGTTCTTC
TRBV7-2	-	TRBJ1-1	-	CASSLKTGSDTEAFF	TGTGCCAGCAGCTTAAAGACAGGTTCTGACACTGAAGCTTTCTTT
TRBV9	few	TRBJ2-2	TRBD1	CASSDRGMNTGELFF	TGTGCCAGCAGCGACAGGGGCATGAACACCGGGGAGCTGTTTTTT
TRBV29-1	-	TRBJ1-1	-	CSVAEGSNTEAFF	TGCAGCGTTGCTGAAGGGTCTAACACTGAAGCTTTCTTT
TRBV3-1/TRBV3-2	-	TRBJ1-1	TRBD1	CASSQDGDRRNTEAFF	TGTGCCAGCAGCCAAGATGGGGACAGGAGGAACACTGAAGCTTTCTTT
TRBV21-1	-	TRBJ1-6	-	CASSGGRRRNGSPLHF	TGTGCCAGCAGCGGGGGGAGACGGAGGAATGGGTCACCCCTCCACTTT
TRBV30	few	TRBJ1-5	-	CAWNPGIGQPQHF	TGTGCCTGGAATCCGGGGATAGGACAGCCCCAGCATTTT
TRBV19	-	TRBJ2-6	-	CASRSVSSGANVLTF	TGTGCCAGTAGGTCCGTCAGCTCTGGGGCCAACGTCCTGACTTTC
TRBV7-9	-	TRBJ1-2	TRBD1	CASSLVSQGARGYTF	TGTGCCAGCAGCTTAGTATCACAGGGGGCAAGGGGCTACACCTTC
TRBV28	-	TRBJ2-1	TRBD2	CASSHLSGGPWNEQFF	TGTGCCAGCAGCCATCTCAGCGGGGGGCCGTGGAATGAGCAGTTCTTC
TRBV27	-	TRBJ2-3	TRBD2	CASSLMGSGTFPSTDTQYF	TGTGCCAGCAGTTTAATGGGTAGCGGGACATTCCCTAGCACAGATACGCAGTATTTT
TRBV4-1	-	TRBJ2-4	TRBD1	CASSQAGTGKNIQYF	TGCGCCAGCAGCCAGGCCGGGACAGGAAAAAACATTCAGTACTTC
TRBV5-8	-	TRBJ2-1	TRBD2	CASPTPPGLAGASSYNEQFF	TGTGCCAGCCCGACGCCGCCGGGACTAGCGGGGGCCAGCTCCTACAATGAGCAGTTCTTC
TRBV5-1	-	TRBJ1-1	-	CASSYQTANTEAFF	TGCGCCAGCAGCTACCAGACCGCGAACACTGAAGCTTTCTTT
TRBV5-4	-	TRBJ2-1	-	CASSPGRDYNEQFF	TGTGCCAGCAGCCCGGGACGGGACTACAATGAGCAGTTCTTC
TRBV27	-	TRBJ1-5	-	CASSLGGEGYQPQHF	TGTGCCAGCAGTTTAGGGGGTGAGGGTTATCAGCCCCAGCATTTT
TRBV11-2	-	TRBJ1-6	-	CASSLAGGTPNSPLHF	TGTGCCAGCAGCTTAGCCGGAGGGACACCTAATTCACCCCTCCACTTT